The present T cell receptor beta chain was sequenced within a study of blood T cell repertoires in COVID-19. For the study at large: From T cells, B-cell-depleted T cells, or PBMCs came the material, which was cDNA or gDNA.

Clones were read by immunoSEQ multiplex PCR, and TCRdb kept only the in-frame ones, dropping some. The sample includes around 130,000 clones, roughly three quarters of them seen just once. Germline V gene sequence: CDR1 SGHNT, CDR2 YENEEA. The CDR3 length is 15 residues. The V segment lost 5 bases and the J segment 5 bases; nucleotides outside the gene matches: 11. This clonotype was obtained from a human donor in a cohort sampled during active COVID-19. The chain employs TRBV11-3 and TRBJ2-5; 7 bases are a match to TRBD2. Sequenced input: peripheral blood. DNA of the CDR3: TGTGCCAGCAGCCCAGACGGGAGGTCAGGCGAGACCCAGTACTTC. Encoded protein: CASSPDGRSGETQYF.